The entry below gives a single T cell receptor beta chain sequence along with its context. Which antigen it targets is not known. No base quality values were provided; no much bigger clone lies one nucleotide off. The library was built by means of 5' RACE. This sample was sequenced with an Illumina MiSeq. TCRdb itself trimmed the public reads at Q25 with fastp, ran MiXCR and retained productive beta chains. Every entry covers one CDR3 protein and lists the most common genes and DNA from its rows. In this sample the table shows tens of thousands of distinct CDR3 sequences, around 16% of which occur a single time. Around 4.6% of the sample lies in the top ten. This specimen belongs to a study of T cells of healthy individuals (dated by TCRdb to 2017 to 2018). Trimming takes 5 bases from V and 2 bases from J, and the germline ends sit 16 bases apart. CDR1 and CDR2 were assigned from the germline V gene as SGHTA and FQGTGA. The CDR3 spans 16 residues, from the cysteine through the phenylalanine. Just the 48-base CDR3 DNA is kept, in frame starting at base 1.

This sequence uses TRBV7-3 and TRBJ2-1, with no reliable assignment of the D segment. This clonotype originated in a human donor in good health. The CDR3 protein is CASSLDGRSTYNEQFF. The DNA reads TGTGCCAGCAGCCTCGACGGTCGATCGACCTACAATGAGCAGTTCTTC.